This TCR beta chain stems from a study of T cell responses to AZD1222 COVID-19 vaccine. On this clone itself: Its antigen is still unknown.

Trimming left V 5 bases short and J 5 bases short, with 13 bases between. Germline V gives CDR1 LNHDA, CDR2 SQIVND (reference sequence). CDR3 size: 13 residues. Broader study findings: Nearly half of unique spike-specific TCRs reportedly avoided B.1.351 and B.1.1.7 mutated regions.

Generated by immunoSEQ multiplex PCR, the TCRdb table keeps only in-frame clones and is missing some. Seen here are 95,000 to 150,000 clones, approximately 94% observed once, and the top ten hold more than 4.5%. The sample consisted of peripheral blood, taken 28 days after the second AZD1222 dose. V is TRBV19 and J is TRBJ2-7; D is ambiguous. The sequence derives from an adult who received the AZD1222 COVID-19 vaccine. CDR3 in DNA: TGTGCCAGTAGTCCGTCTCTGGTGGACGAGCAGTACTTC. Translating it yields CASSPSLVDEQYF.